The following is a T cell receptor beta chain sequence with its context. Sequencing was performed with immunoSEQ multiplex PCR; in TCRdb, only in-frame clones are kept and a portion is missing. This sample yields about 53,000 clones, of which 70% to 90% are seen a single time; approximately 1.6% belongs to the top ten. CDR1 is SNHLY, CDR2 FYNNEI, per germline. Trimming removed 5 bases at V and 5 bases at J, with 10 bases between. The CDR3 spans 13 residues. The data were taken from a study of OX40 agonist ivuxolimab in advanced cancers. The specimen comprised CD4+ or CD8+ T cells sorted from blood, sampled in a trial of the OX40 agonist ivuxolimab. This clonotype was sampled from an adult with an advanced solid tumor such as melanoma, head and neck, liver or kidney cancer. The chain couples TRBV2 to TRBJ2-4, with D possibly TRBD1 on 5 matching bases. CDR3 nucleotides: TGTGCCAGCAGTTATGACAGCCAAAACATTCAGTACTTC. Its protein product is CASSYDSQNIQYF.